This is a list of T cell receptor beta chains from one sample in a study of regulatory T cells in long-lasting Graves disease. TCRdb called the multiplex PCR reads again in MiXCR, with one record for every CDR3 protein. In the table there are 420,000 or so distinct CDR3 sequences, 16% of which are singletons. This same sample was also part of a study on T cells in Graves' hyperthyroidism and ophthalmopathy.

Here the sequenced sample was peripheral blood mononuclear cells (PBMCs), taken at new diagnosis, from a patient treated with antithyroid drugs. The receptors derive from a woman aged 18-30 years with Graves disease. CDR3s include the opening cysteine and the closing phenylalanine or tryptophan. D genes are given only for firm matches. Expanded clones get a size class; other rows say once, few or many, or leave the size out.

clone size	CDR3 length	V gene	J gene	D gene	CDR3 protein	CDR3 DNA
few	13	TRBV28	TRBJ1-4	.	CASSPTLWEKLFF	TGTGCCAGCAGCCCGACCCTTTGGGAAAAACTGTTTTTT
.	14	TRBV7-2	TRBJ2-1	TRBD2	CASSLGREVEEQFF	TGTGCCAGCAGCTTAGGTCGGGAGGTAGAAGAGCAGTTCTTC
.	15	TRBV5-6	TRBJ2-3	.	CASSFYRDVVGTQYF	TGTGCCAGCAGCTTCTACCGGGACGTAGTGGGTACGCAGTATTTT
.	13	TRBV30	TRBJ2-7	.	CAWRGSMVGEQYF	TGTGCCTGGAGAGGATCTATGGTTGGAGAGCAGTACTTC
few	14	TRBV20-1	TRBJ2-5	TRBD2	CSAPSTSGDESQYF	TGCAGTGCCCCCTCGACTAGCGGGGACGAGTCTCAGTACTTC
.	15	TRBV7-9	TRBJ2-1	TRBD2	CASSPHSGNYNEQFF	TGTGCCAGCAGCCCTCATAGCGGGAACTACAATGAGCAGTTCTTC
few	13	TRBV30	TRBJ2-3	.	CAWNVVGTDTQYF	TGTGCCTGGAACGTGGTCGGTACAGATACGCAGTATTTT
many	15	TRBV27	TRBJ2-7	.	CASSSLGVGSYEQYF	TGTGCCAGCAGCTCCCTCGGCGTAGGCTCCTACGAGCAGTACTTC
.	17	TRBV5-1	TRBJ2-2	.	CASRDPVEGQLSGELFF	TGCGCCAGCAGGGATCCAGTTGAGGGTCAATTGTCCGGGGAGCTGTTTTTT
many	13	TRBV10-2	TRBJ2-1	TRBD2	CASSGLADNEQFF	TGCGCCAGCAGCGGACTAGCGGACAATGAGCAGTTCTTC
few	17	TRBV5-8	TRBJ1-5	.	CASRSRPGLGRSFTQHF	TGTGCCAGCAGATCGCGTCCAGGGCTTGGCCGGTCGTTTACCCAGCATTTT
few	15	TRBV12-3/TRBV12-4	TRBJ2-7	TRBD2	CASSPHSGSSYEQYF	TGTGCCAGCAGTCCCCATAGCGGGAGCTCCTACGAGCAGTACTTC
few	16	TRBV4-3	TRBJ2-3	TRBD1	CASSQSRDRGTDTQYF	TGCGCCAGCAGCCAGTCCCGGGACAGGGGGACAGATACGCAGTATTTT
many	14	TRBV3-1	TRBJ2-5	.	CASSRAGSQETQYF	TGTGCCAGCAGCCGCGCAGGGTCCCAAGAGACCCAGTACTTC
once	15	TRBV9	TRBJ1-4	.	CASSVGDATNEKLFF	TGTGCCAGCAGCGTAGGAGATGCAACTAATGAAAAACTGTTTTTT
few	13	TRBV20-1	TRBJ2-5	TRBD1	CSAKRQGRETQYF	TGCAGTGCTAAAAGACAGGGCCGAGAGACCCAGTACTTC
.	15	TRBV11-2	TRBJ2-7	TRBD2	CASSARLAGGSGQYF	TGTGCCAGCAGCGCAAGACTAGCGGGAGGTTCTGGGCAGTACTTC
.	13	TRBV7-3	TRBJ1-6	.	CASSDRRGSPLHF	TGTGCCAGCAGTGACCGACGGGGTTCACCCCTCCACTTT
many	17	TRBV7-2	TRBJ2-7	.	CASSFKTDVLASYEQYF	TGTGCCAGCAGCTTCAAGACCGACGTCTTGGCCTCCTACGAGCAGTACTTC
.	14	TRBV7-2	TRBJ2-3	TRBD2	CASNLAGVLDTQYF	TGTGCCAGCAATCTAGCGGGAGTTCTTGATACGCAGTATTTT
.	18	TRBV6-1	TRBJ1-5	TRBD1	CASRSGTGGIRGNQPQHF	TGTGCCAGCAGGTCGGGGACAGGGGGTATTCGTGGCAATCAGCCCCAGCATTTT
.	15	TRBV11-2	TRBJ2-3	.	CASSLWGGATDTQYF	TGTGCCAGCAGCTTATGGGGGGGGGCCACAGATACGCAGTATTTT
.	16	TRBV7-9	TRBJ2-1	TRBD2	CASSFPGLAGYNEQFF	TGTGCCAGCAGCTTTCCCGGGCTAGCGGGATACAATGAGCAGTTCTTC
.	16	TRBV5-1	TRBJ2-7	.	CASSKTRVLPAYEQYF	TGCGCCAGCAGTAAGACCAGGGTACTCCCCGCCTACGAGCAGTACTTC
many	15	TRBV20-1	TRBJ2-1	.	CSASPSSGVYNEQFF	TGCAGTGCTAGCCCGTCATCGGGGGTGTACAATGAGCAGTTCTTC
few	13	TRBV20-1	TRBJ1-1	.	CSARDDGPNEAFF	TGCAGTGCTAGAGATGACGGTCCCAATGAAGCTTTCTTT
.	16	TRBV20-1	TRBJ2-7	TRBD2	CSARGIGGRYYGGQYF	TGCAGTGCTAGAGGGATCGGCGGGAGGTACTATGGCGGGCAGTACTTC
.	18	TRBV12-3/TRBV12-4	TRBJ1-5	TRBD1	CASCFLGSGTAQNQPQHF	TGTGCCAGCTGCTTTTTGGGCTCCGGGACAGCCCAAAATCAGCCCCAGCATTTT
.	15	TRBV27	TRBJ2-5	.	CASSLSLRGWETQYF	TGTGCCAGCAGTTTATCGCTGCGGGGATGGGAGACCCAGTACTTC
many	16	TRBV12-3/TRBV12-4	TRBJ2-2	TRBD2	CASNPGGRNSLGELFF	TGTGCCAGCAACCCGGGCGGGAGGAATAGCTTGGGGGAGCTGTTTTTT
many	14	TRBV5-1	TRBJ2-7	TRBD1	CASSFGQGNHEQYF	TGCGCCAGCAGCTTCGGACAGGGAAACCACGAGCAGTACTTC
many	15	TRBV28	TRBJ1-1	TRBD1	CASSPGQGGLTEAFF	TGTGCCAGCAGCCCGGGACAGGGGGGGCTTACTGAAGCTTTCTTT
few	16	TRBV18	TRBJ1-6	TRBD1	CASSPGSGGLNSPLHF	TGTGCCAGCTCACCTGGATCAGGGGGTCTCAATTCACCCCTCCACTTT
.	15	TRBV7-6	TRBJ2-1	.	CASSLTVVRANEQFF	TGTGCCAGCAGCTTAACTGTGGTCAGGGCGAATGAGCAGTTCTTC
.	13	TRBV28	TRBJ2-1	.	CASSESAANEQFF	TGTGCCAGCAGTGAATCGGCCGCCAATGAGCAGTTCTTC
many	14	TRBV28	TRBJ2-7	.	CASSFRGATYEQYF	TGTGCCAGCAGTTTTCGGGGCGCAACCTACGAGCAGTACTTC